This T cell receptor (beta chain) was found in a study of chemoradiotherapy in HPV16-positive cancers (dated by TCRdb to the early 2020s). The study in broad terms: Candidate HPV-specific T-cell clones and common TCR motifs were defined through functional T-cell assays on cells from a couple of HPV16-positive patients. Whether T-cell immunity against the HPV oncoproteins E6 and E7 changes during chemoradiotherapy and whether survival is affected by this immunity were examined in the study. TCR repertoires from roughly 93 patients with HPV-related cancers were then used to track the candidate HPV-specific TCRs and motifs.

On this clone: Its antigen target is currently unknown. No much larger clone exists at a distance of one base, and base qualities are not known.

Trimming takes 4 bases from V and 0 bases from J, and the germline ends sit 13 bases apart. Including cysteine and phenylalanine, the CDR3 has 15 amino acids. CDR3 DNA only is kept here, 45 bases in frame from base 1. Per the germline V gene (reference sequence), PRHDT is the CDR1 and FYEKMQ is the CDR2. Library preparation employed the immunoSEQ multiplex PCR assay. This is the immuneACCESS table as TCRdb keeps it, with only in-frame sequences that have V and J called. A part of the clones is gone; compared with another copy, unresolved V genes explain less than half, and the rest is unexplained. Here the sample has about 12,000 clones; about 77% occur a single time. The ten largest clones capture roughly 2.2% of the sample. The paper's findings and limits, for the study overall: In HPV16-positive patients, expansion of HPV-responsive T cells during chemoradiotherapy was associated with improved recurrence-free survival. The functional definition of HPV-specific T cells came from only two HPV16-positive patients, and the survival association was reported for HPV16-positive patients. Expansion of candidate HPV-specific clones and E7-related TCR motifs was observed in the tumor microenvironment during treatment, whereas no such expansion was observed for non-HPV-specific T cells.

Because repertoires were sampled repeatedly during chemoradiotherapy, clonal expansion in the tumor microenvironment could be followed. Here the chain combines TRBV13 and TRBJ2-7; the D segment is perhaps TRBD1 or TRBD2, each sharing 5 matched bases. This TCR derives from a human donor with HPV-associated anogenital cancer. Sample collection was performed from a patient who underwent chemoradiotherapy. This receptor has the CDR3 CASSWGSYSSYEQYF. The DNA sequence reads TGTGCCAGCAGCTGGGGGTCCTATAGCTCCTACGAGCAGTACTTC.